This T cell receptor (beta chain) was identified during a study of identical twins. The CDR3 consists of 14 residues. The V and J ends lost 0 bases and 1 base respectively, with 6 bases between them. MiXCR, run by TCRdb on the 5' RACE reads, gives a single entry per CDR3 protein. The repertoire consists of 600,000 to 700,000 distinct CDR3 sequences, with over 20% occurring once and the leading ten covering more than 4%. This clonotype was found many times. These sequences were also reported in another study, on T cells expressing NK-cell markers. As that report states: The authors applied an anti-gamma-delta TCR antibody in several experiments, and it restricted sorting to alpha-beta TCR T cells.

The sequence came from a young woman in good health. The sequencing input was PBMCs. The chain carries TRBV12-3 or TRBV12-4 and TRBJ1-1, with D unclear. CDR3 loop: CASSLAPRNTEAFF. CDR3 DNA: TGTGCCAGCAGTTTAGCCCCGCGGAACACTGAAGCTTTCTTT.